Shown below are 24 T cell receptor beta chains from a single sample sequenced in a study of beta chain features in type 1 diabetes (dated by TCRdb to the late 2010s). Here is what the overall study found, with its caveats: Type 1 diabetes patients showed a moderate but significant shortening of TCRB CDR3 length in all four CD4+ subsets.

The method behind the library was the immunoSEQ multiplex PCR assay. All of the isolated RNA was reverse transcribed with the High Capacity cDNA Reverse Transcription Kit, so expressed TCRB transcripts were sequenced. The immuneACCESS repertoire file appears here via TCRdb, limited to in-frame rearrangements. These files lack a portion of the clones; in checked studies, under half of the deficit traces to unresolved V genes, and the cause of the others is not known. The sample data list some 240,000 clones, and approximately 16% of these were observed just once. The ten top clones hold approximately 0.086% of the sample. Which antigens these TCRs recognize remains unknown. Sequencing was done on a sample of naive CD4+ T cells from blood. According to the study, the label for this sample's cell subset or site signals: true naive CD4+ T cells. Receptors originate from a man aged 25-45 years with type 1 diabetes.

This clone has only a few counts. The gene calls are TRBV9 and TRBJ1-4; D is unclear. The germline V gene encodes CDR1 SGDLS and CDR2 YYNGEE. V was shortened by 2 bases and J by 6 bases, with 14 bases between the two germline ends. The CDR3 totals 15 residues. The CDR3 bases are TGTGCCAGCAGCGTTTTCGGGGTGAGGGATGAAAAACTGTTTTTT. It is translated as CASSVFGVRDEKLFF.

This clone has more than one count but fewer than ten. V gene TRBV20-1 combines with J gene TRBJ2-7, with a weak D call TRBD2 (5 bases). The germline gives CDR1 DFQATT, CDR2 SNEGSKA (reference sequence). The CDR3 length is 9 residues. V lost 6 bases to trimming and J lost 6 bases, with 6 bases between them. The CDR3 spells CSAGSEQYF. CDR3 nucleotides: TGCAGTGCAGGGAGCGAGCAGTACTTC.

This clone was detected a few times. The chain links TRBV29-1 to TRBJ2-3; TRBD2 matches 10 bases. V gave up 6 bases and J gave up 5 bases; unmatched junction bases: 5. The CDR3 is 13 residues long. Germline loops: CDR1 SQVTM, CDR2 ANQGSEA. The CDR3 nucleotides are TGCAGCGTCCTAGCGGGAGTTATAGATACGCAGTATTTT. It specifies CSVLAGVIDTQYF.

The CDR3 nucleotides read TGTGCCAGCAAGCTCGGGACAGGAGTCTACGAGCAGTACTTC. It specifies CASKLGTGVYEQYF. The chain has TRBV28 and TRBJ2-7, with TRBD1 matching over 8 bases. V was clipped by 7 bases and J by 3 bases; unmatched bases: 8. This CDR3 has 14 amino acids. Per the germline V gene, CDR1 is MDHEN and CDR2 is SYDVKM.

This clone was counted only a few times. The chain combines TRBV2 with TRBJ2-1; 9 bases align to TRBD1. The CDR3 runs to 13 residues. V lost 9 bases, J lost 3 bases, and 3 bases stayed unmatched. The germline gives CDR1 SNHLY, CDR2 FYNNEI. CDR3 coding DNA: TGTGCCAGTACGGGACAGGGCTACAATGAGCAGTTCTTC. Its translation is CASTGQGYNEQFF.

The rearrangement links TRBV5-4 to TRBJ2-7, with D perhaps TRBD2 (6 bases). The CDR3 runs 15 residues. Germline-derived CDR1 and CDR2 are SGHNT and YYREEE (reference sequence). Trimming pared 3 bases from V and 1 base from J, leaving 14 bases between. The CDR3 region has the DNA TGTGCCAGCAGCTCGAGGAGGGCCGGATCCTACGAGCAGTACTTC. It codes for CASSSRRAGSYEQYF. Supplemented by reference TRBV5-4 and TRBJ2-7, the full variable domain reads ETGVTQSPTHLIKTRGQQVTLRCSSQSGHNTVSWYQQALGQGPQFIFQYYREEENGRGNFPPRFSGLQFPNYSSELNVNALELDDSALYLCASSSRRAGSYEQYFGPGTRLTVT.

The genes are TRBV5-1 and TRBJ2-2; 11 bases agree with TRBD2. The germline CDR1 and CDR2 sequences are SGHRS and YFSETQ. V lost 2 bases to trimming and J lost 2 bases; unmatched junction nucleotides: 5. The CDR3 is made up of 17 amino acids. Written as DNA, the CDR3 is TGCGCCAGCAGCTTAACTAGCGGGAGTCTAAACACCGGGGAGCTGTTTTTT. Translated: CASSLTSGSLNTGELFF.

This clone has only a few counts. The same CDR3 also results from other DNA sequences found in this sample. The genes are TRBV7-9 and TRBJ2-3; maybe TRBD2 (6 bases). The germline V and J ends were trimmed by 5 bases and 0 bases, with 12 bases remaining between them. This CDR3 has 15 amino acids. Germline-derived CDR1 and CDR2 are SEHNR and FQNEAQ (reference sequence). As DNA, the CDR3 is TGTGCCAGCAGCCAAGGGCTAGCGAGCACAGATACGCAGTATTTT. The encoded protein is CASSQGLASTDTQYF. Together with reference TRBV7-9 and TRBJ2-3, the CDR3 gives the full variable domain: DTGVSQNPRHKITKRGQNVTFRCDPISEHNRLYWYRQTLGQGPEFLTYFQNEAQLEKSRLLSDRFSAERPKGSFSTLEIQRTEQGDSAMYLCASSQGLASTDTQYFGPGTRLTVL.

This clone was picked up a small number of times. The gene calls are TRBV9 and TRBJ1-1; D is unresolved. The CDR3 runs to 13 residues. The germline gives CDR1 SGDLS, CDR2 YYNGEE. Trimming cost V 4 bases and J 6 bases, with 13 bases left between them. This CDR3 is CASSTRRDSEAFF. CDR3 DNA sequence: TGTGCCAGCAGCACCCGCCGGGATTCTGAAGCTTTCTTT.

The chain employs TRBV11-1 and TRBJ2-1; 7 nucleotides line up with TRBD2. The V gene end was trimmed by 5 bases and the J gene end by 3 bases; junction bases not matched to a gene: 4. This CDR3 is built from 14 residues. Per germline, CDR1 SGHAT and CDR2 FQDESV (reference sequence). This CDR3 is CASSTGTNYNEQFF. As DNA, the CDR3 is TGTGCCAGCAGCACCGGGACTAACTACAATGAGCAGTTCTTC.

The chain uses TRBV18 and TRBJ2-7; 11 nucleotides line up with TRBD1. J was trimmed by 6 bases and V by 5 bases; bases with no gene match: 9. The CDR3 is 15 residues long. Germline V lookup: CDR1 KGHSH, CDR2 LQKENI. CDR3 nucleotides: TGTGCCAGCTCAGGAACCGGGACAGGGGGAAGCGAGCAGTACTTC. The encoded protein is CASSGTGTGGSEQYF. Using reference TRBV18 and TRBJ2-7 for the parts outside the CDR3, the full variable domain is NAGVMQNPRHLVRRRGQEARLRCSPMKGHSHVYWYRQLPEEGLKFMVYLQKENIIDESGMPKERFSAEFPKEGPSILRIQQVVRGDSAAYFCASSGTGTGGSEQYFGPGTRLTVT.

The genes are TRBV11-1 and TRBJ2-3; 7 positions agree with TRBD1. The CDR3 spans 16 residues. J gave up 5 bases and V 5 bases, and 13 bases lay outside the gene matches. CDR1 is SGHAT and CDR2 is FQDESV in the germline V gene (reference sequence). CDR3 loop: CASSPHIGQAKDTQYF. The CDR3 DNA reads TGTGCCAGCAGCCCTCATATTGGACAGGCGAAAGATACGCAGTATTTT.

This clone was counted a few times. J is TRBJ2-1 and V is TRBV7-9, with D perhaps matching TRBD2 (5 bases). This CDR3 region has 14 residues. Germline CDR1 is SEHNR and CDR2 is FQNEAQ (reference sequence). Deletions cut 1 base from V and 8 bases from J, with 12 bases between. The CDR3 reads CASSLGLAGDEQFF. CDR3 nucleotides: TGTGCCAGCAGCTTAGGGCTAGCTGGAGATGAGCAGTTCTTC.

The gene calls are TRBV29-1 and TRBJ1-2; 10 bases map to TRBD1. Germline assignment: CDR1 SQVTM and CDR2 ANQGSEA. Trimming at V came to 6 bases and at J to 7 bases, leaving 8 bases not matched to a gene. The CDR3 runs 13 residues. CDR3 DNA: TGCAGCGTCAACCGGGACAGGGGAGGTGGCTACACCTTC. Encoded protein: CSVNRDRGGGYTF. Filled out from reference TRBV29-1 and TRBJ1-2, the complete variable domain reads SAVISQKPSRDICQRGTSLTIQCQVDSQVTMMFWYRQQPGQSLTLIATANQGSEATYESGFVIDKFPISRPNLTFSTLTVSNMSPEDSSIYLCSVNRDRGGGYTFGSGTRLTVV.

The rearrangement links TRBV5-1 to TRBJ2-1; 8 bases agree with TRBD2. The CDR3 is 15 residues long. The germline V gene has CDR1 SGHRS and CDR2 YFSETQ. V lost 2 bases and J lost 6; bases outside the gene matches: 7. The CDR3 reads CASSFGLAALNEQFF. The CDR3 DNA is TGCGCCAGCAGCTTCGGACTAGCTGCCCTCAATGAGCAGTTCTTC.

This clone showed up just a few times. The CDR3 region has the DNA TGTGCCAGCAGCTTAGTGTTCGGCAATGAGCAGTTCTTC. This codes for CASSLVFGNEQFF. The rearrangement uses TRBV7-2 and TRBJ2-1; D is ambiguous. The V end lost 1 base, the J end lost 6 bases, and 7 bases lay between the germline ends. The CDR3 is 13 residues long. Germline assignment: CDR1 SGHTA and CDR2 FQGNSA. Full variable domain (outside the CDR3, taken from reference TRBV7-2 and TRBJ2-1): GAGVSQSPSNKVTEKGKDVELRCDPISGHTALYWYRQSLGQGLEFLIYFQGNSAPDKSGLPSDRFSAERTGGSVSTLTIQRTQQEDSAVYLCASSLVFGNEQFFGPGTRLTVL.

This clone occurred a few times. The gene calls are TRBV10-2 and TRBJ2-1; tentatively, D is TRBD2 (5 bases). The CDR3 covers 14 residues. Per the germline V gene, CDR1 is WSHSY and CDR2 is SAAADI. Trimming shortened V by 4 bases and J by 4 bases, and 11 bases separated the two germline ends. CDR3 in amino acids: CASSASGPYNEQFF. The DNA for the CDR3 is TGCGCCAGCAGTGCAAGCGGACCGTACAATGAGCAGTTCTTC.

The rearrangement uses TRBV7-2 and TRBJ1-4; D perhaps matches TRBD1 (6 bases). The germline V and J ends were trimmed by 4 bases and 4 bases, with 10 bases remaining between them. The germline V gene has CDR1 SGHTA and CDR2 FQGNSA. The CDR3 spans 14 residues. The CDR3, as DNA: TGTGCCAGCAGCTCCGGACAGTTTAATGAAAAACTGTTTTTT. This codes for CASSSGQFNEKLFF.

This clone was counted only a few times. The rearrangement links TRBV27 to TRBJ2-1; D may be TRBD2 (5 bases). Deletions cut 3 bases from V and 8 bases from J, with 11 bases between. The germline V gene has CDR1 MNHEY and CDR2 SMNVEV (reference sequence). The CDR3 loop spans 13 amino acids. CDR3 region: CASSFTLAYEQFF. The CDR3 coding sequence is TGTGCCAGCAGTTTCACCCTAGCCTATGAGCAGTTCTTC.

This chain links TRBV7-2 with TRBJ2-7, with TRBD2 matching over 9 bases. With 5 bases clipped from V and 0 bases from J, the junction kept 8 bases outside the gene matches. The V gene's germline CDR1 is SGHTA and CDR2 FQGNSA. This CDR3 has 16 residues. CDR3 sequence: CASSPDSGSGSYEQYF. The CDR3 nucleotides read TGTGCCAGCAGCCCCGATAGCGGGAGCGGCTCCTACGAGCAGTACTTC.

The chain links TRBV7-3 to TRBJ2-1; D is ambiguous. The CDR3 runs 15 residues. With 4 bases removed from V and 0 bases from J, the gap between germline ends came to 10 bases. CDR1 SGHTA and CDR2 FQGTGA come from the germline V gene. CDR3: CASSSDGSSYNEQFF. The DNA for the CDR3 is TGTGCCAGCAGCTCGGACGGTAGCTCCTACAATGAGCAGTTCTTC.

The V call is TRBV7-9, the J call TRBJ1-1; TRBD1 matches 8 bases. Germline lookup yields CDR1 SEHNR and CDR2 FQNEAQ (reference sequence). Germline trimming cut 5 bases from V and 1 base from J; bases unmatched to any gene: 3. The CDR3 spans 14 residues. CDR3 region: CASSPQGANTEAFF. Here the CDR3 DNA reads TGTGCCAGCAGCCCTCAGGGGGCGAACACTGAAGCTTTCTTT.

The CDR3 sequence: CSVRTGGSNQPQHF. The CDR3 region has the DNA TGCAGCGTTCGGACAGGGGGAAGCAATCAGCCCCAGCATTTT. The rearrangement joins TRBV29-1 to TRBJ1-5; 10 nucleotides line up with TRBD1. V trimming: 5 bases; J trimming: 1 base; junction bases outside the gene matches: 2. The V gene's germline CDR1 is SQVTM and CDR2 ANQGSEA. The CDR3 covers 14 residues. The full variable domain, in which reference TRBV29-1 and TRBJ1-5 provide the parts outside the CDR3, is SAVISQKPSRDICQRGTSLTIQCQVDSQVTMMFWYRQQPGQSLTLIATANQGSEATYESGFVIDKFPISRPNLTFSTLTVSNMSPEDSSIYLCSVRTGGSNQPQHFGDGTRLSIL.

The rearrangement links TRBV7-6 to TRBJ2-1; D gene unclear. This CDR3 spans 12 amino acids. V dropped 5 bases and J dropped 7 bases, with 9 bases sitting between them. In germline, CDR1 is SGHVS, CDR2 FNYEAQ. The CDR3 reads CASSLSGNEQFF. In nucleotides, the CDR3 is TGTGCCAGCAGCCTCAGTGGAAATGAGCAGTTCTTC. The full variable domain, its missing parts supplied by reference TRBV7-6 and TRBJ2-1, is GAGVSQSPRYKVTKRGQDVALRCDPISGHVSLYWYRQALGQGPEFLTYFNYEAQQDKSGLPNDRFSAERPEGSISTLTIQRTEQRDSAMYRCASSLSGNEQFFGPGTRLTVL.